Reported below is one TCR beta chain. Germline lookup yields CDR1 MDHEN and CDR2 SYDVKM. J was trimmed by 9 bases and V by 7 bases; bases with no gene match: 3. The CDR3 consists of 11 residues. This sample was included in a study of shared clonotypes between healthy human individuals. The assay was immunoSEQ multiplex PCR, and TCRdb's table has in-frame clones only and misses some. The sample has 2 million to 2.5 million clones, just under 95% seen once. The chain has TRBV28 and TRBJ2-1; 7 bases are shared with TRBD2. Sequencing was performed on naive CD4+ T cells from PBMCs. Documented subset: CD45RA+ positively selected. The TCR was taken from a man aged 18-30 years in good health. Some clones in this sample may be carry-over from other donors' samples. The CDR3 DNA is TGTGCCAGCAATAAGCGGGGTGAGCAGTTCTTC. It encodes CASNKRGEQFF.